The rows below give T cell receptor beta chains drawn from one sample of a study of cytomegalovirus exposure and HLA in healthy donors. Assay: immunoSEQ multiplex PCR; the TCRdb copy retains only in-frame clones and omits some. The data contain more than 100,000 clones, over 65% of them singletons. What was sequenced was PBMCs. All receptors come from a woman in her forties in good health and CMV-seropositive. Each CDR3 is given with its conserved first and last residue. A D gene is named only where the DNA matches it firmly. Expanded clones are given a class, and other clones once, few, many or no size at all.

v_call	cdr3_length	clone_size	j_call	d_call	cdr3_nt	cdr3_aa
TRBV7-9	12	.	TRBJ2-4	.	TGTGCCAGCAGCCCGGCCAAAAACATTCAGTACTTC	CASSPAKNIQYF
TRBV6-1	15	few	TRBJ2-7	TRBD2	TGTGCCAGCAGAGTTTCACTAGCGGCGACCTACGAGCAGTACTTC	CASRVSLAATYEQYF
TRBV18	13	.	TRBJ2-7	TRBD1	TGTGCCAGCTCACCAAATAGGGACAGGGAGCAGTACTTC	CASSPNRDREQYF
TRBV5-6	16	.	TRBJ1-6	TRBD1	TGTGCCAGCAGCCCACAGGGACAGGGATATCATTCACCCCTCCACTTT	CASSPQGQGYHSPLHF
TRBV19	14	few	TRBJ1-5	.	TGTGCCAGTAGCGCTGGGGGGGGTAATCAGCCCCAGCATTTT	CASSAGGGNQPQHF
TRBV4-1	15	.	TRBJ2-5	.	TGCGCCAGCAGCCAAGATGGACGGGGACAAGAGACCCAGTACTTC	CASSQDGRGQETQYF
TRBV5-1	14	.	TRBJ2-6	TRBD1	TGCGCCACCAACAGGGGCTCTGGGGCCAACGTCCTGACTTTC	CATNRGSGANVLTF
TRBV5-1	13	.	TRBJ2-5	.	TGCGCCAGTTCGGAGAGTTTGCAAGAGACCCAGTACTTC	CASSESLQETQYF
TRBV2	14	.	TRBJ1-6	.	TGTGCCAGCGGTGGGACATATAAGAATTCACCCCTCCACTTT	CASGGTYKNSPLHF
TRBV30	14	.	TRBJ1-1	.	TGTGCCTGGGGGGCAGGGCAGATGAACACTGAAGCTTTCTTT	CAWGAGQMNTEAFF
TRBV5-1	16	.	TRBJ2-5	.	TGCGCCAGCAGCTTGGATGGACAGTTTCGGCAAGAGACCCAGTACTTC	CASSLDGQFRQETQYF
TRBV29-1	15	.	TRBJ2-6	TRBD1	TGCAGCGTTGGGACAGGGGGCTTTGGGGCCAACGTCCTGACTTTC	CSVGTGGFGANVLTF
TRBV2	16	.	TRBJ2-1	.	TGTGCCAGCTCGGGACTCGACAGGGCCCCTTACAATGAGCAGTTCTTC	CASSGLDRAPYNEQFF
TRBV5-7	15	.	TRBJ1-6	.	TGTGCCAGCAGCTTGTTTGCGACTGCCTGGATGGCTGGCCACTTT	CASSLFATAWMAGHF
TRBV2	16	.	TRBJ1-5	.	TGTGCCAGCAGTCTACAGGGTCCTGGGGGCAATCAGCCCCAGCATTTT	CASSLQGPGGNQPQHF
TRBV30	13	.	TRBJ2-7	.	TGTGCCTGGAGTGTAACGGGAGCCTACGAGCAGTACTTC	CAWSVTGAYEQYF
TRBV7-2	12	.	TRBJ1-5	.	TGTGCCAGCAGCTTAACCGGGGAGGTACAGCATTTT	CASSLTGEVQHF
TRBV11-3	15	.	TRBJ2-1	TRBD2	TGTGCCAGCGAGGTTGTAGCGGGGGGGCTCAATGAGCAGTTCTTC	CASEVVAGGLNEQFF
TRBV6-1	15	.	TRBJ2-2	TRBD1	TGTGCCAGCAGTGAGGTCAGGGGGAGCACCGGGGAGCTGTTTTTT	CASSEVRGSTGELFF
TRBV6-5	14	.	TRBJ2-5	TRBD1	TGTGCCAGCAGTTCCTTGACAGGGTGGGAGACCCAGTACTTC	CASSSLTGWETQYF
TRBV10-2	17	.	TRBJ1-4	.	TGCGCCAGTAGTGGAGGGGGGGCAGGGAAGACTAATGAAAAACTGTTTTTT	CASSGGGAGKTNEKLFF
TRBV5-6	11	.	TRBJ2-7	TRBD1	TGTGCCAGCAGCTTGTTCGGGACAGGGGAGTTC	CASSLFGTGEF
TRBV5-4	13	.	TRBJ1-1	.	TGTGCCAGCAGCTTGGGTCTGACAGCTGAAGCTTTCTTT	CASSLGLTAEAFF
TRBV4-2	15	.	TRBJ2-2	.	TGTGCCAGCAGCCAAGATAACGGGAAGAACGGGGAGCTGTTTTTT	CASSQDNGKNGELFF
TRBV27	13	.	TRBJ1-5	TRBD1	TGTGCCAGCAGCCGGGACAGTCAGGGATTCCAGCATTTT	CASSRDSQGFQHF
TRBV27	17	.	TRBJ2-6	TRBD1	TGTGCCAGCAGTAAGGGACAGGGGGCCTCTGGGGCCAACGTCCTGACTTTC	CASSKGQGASGANVLTF
TRBV4-1	18	.	TRBJ1-3	.	TGCGCCAGCAGCCAAGATATAGCCAGGGGTTACCCTGGAAACACCATATATTTT	CASSQDIARGYPGNTIYF
TRBV6-5	15	.	TRBJ1-2	TRBD1	TGTGCCAGCAGCCGCACCGCAGGGGGGAACTATGGCTACACCTTC	CASSRTAGGNYGYTF
TRBV5-4	14	few	TRBJ1-2	.	TGTGCCAGCAGCTCCCGGGGGGCCGAGGGTGGCTACACCTTC	CASSSRGAEGGYTF
TRBV5-4	12	few	TRBJ1-6	.	TGTGCCAGCAGCTTCCGGAATTCACCCCTCCACTTT	CASSFRNSPLHF
TRBV7-3	12	once	TRBJ2-4	.	TGTGCCAGCAGCGGTGGGCGGGGCATTCAGTACTTC	CASSGGRGIQYF
TRBV7-2	15	.	TRBJ1-6	.	TGTGCCAGCAGCTTAAGGGGTTTGAAGAATTCACCCCTCCACTTT	CASSLRGLKNSPLHF
TRBV27	14	.	TRBJ2-7	.	TGTGCCAGCAGGCGTCCAGGTTACTCCTACGAGCAGTACTTC	CASRRPGYSYEQYF
TRBV6-1	14	once	TRBJ2-6	.	TGTGCCAGCAGTGCCCTCGGTGGACAGAACGTCCTGACTTTC	CASSALGGQNVLTF
TRBV7-2	14	.	TRBJ2-2	.	TGTGCCAGCAGGTTGACTAGAGAAACCGGGGAGCTGTTTTTT	CASRLTRETGELFF
TRBV27	15	.	TRBJ2-3	TRBD2	TGTGCCAGCAGTTTCAGCGGGAGGCGTGAAGATACGCAGTATTTT	CASSFSGRREDTQYF
TRBV4-1	15	.	TRBJ1-2	.	TGCGCCAGCAGCCAAATCAAGTTAGTGGGGGGTGGCTACACCTTC	CASSQIKLVGGGYTF
TRBV9	13	.	TRBJ2-1	TRBD1	TGTGCCAGCAGCGTAGTTCAGGGGGCTCCCCCGTTCTTC	CASSVVQGAPPFF
TRBV10-3	16	.	TRBJ2-1	TRBD2	TGTGCCATCAGTGTGAGTGGCGGGAGTCCCTACAATGAGCAGTTCTTC	CAISVSGGSPYNEQFF
TRBV30	13	.	TRBJ1-6	TRBD1	TGTGCCTGGGCGGACAGGGGTGGTTCACCCCTCCACTTT	CAWADRGGSPLHF
TRBV7-8	15	.	TRBJ1-5	TRBD1	TGTGCCAGCAGCTTTGGACAGGGCCACAATCAGCCCCAGCATTTT	CASSFGQGHNQPQHF
TRBV9	19	.	TRBJ2-1	TRBD2	TGTGCCAGCAGCGTGGGACTAGCGGGGGGGCAGAGCTCCTACAATGAGCAGTTCTTC	CASSVGLAGGQSSYNEQFF